The 21 T cell receptor beta chains reported below all come from one sample, sequenced in a study of early T cells in non-severe SARS-CoV-2 infection. TCRdb fed the 5' RACE reads into MiXCR, producing one record per CDR3 protein. The sample comprises around 78,000 distinct CDR3 sequences, about 9.4% of which are singletons, and under 10% rests with the top ten. The sample consisted of whole blood, taken at baseline. Receptors were obtained from an adult who was a healthcare worker with PCR-confirmed SARS-CoV-2 infection or an uninfected control (not recorded which).

This clonotype was seen only a few times. This CDR3 reads CASSPDRSEKLFF. The CDR3 nucleotides are TGTGCCAGCTCGCCGGACAGGAGTGAAAAACTGTTTTTT. The chain is built from TRBV18 and TRBJ1-4, with 7 bases fitting TRBD1. CDR3 length: 13 residues. Germline V gene lookup returns CDR1 KGHSH and CDR2 LQKENI. V lost 6 bases to trimming and J lost 7 bases; unmatched junction nucleotides: 5.

This chain connects TRBV10-2 to TRBJ2-3; 8 bases are a match to TRBD2. V was clipped by 5 bases and J by 3 bases; unmatched bases: 7. The germline gives CDR1 WSHSY, CDR2 SAAADI. The CDR3 covers 15 residues. The CDR3 loop reads CASSKSGRETDTQYF. CDR3 nucleotides: TGCGCCAGCAGTAAAAGCGGGAGAGAGACAGATACGCAGTATTTT.

This clonotype was seen more than once but under ten times. The CDR3 region has the DNA TGCGCCAGCAGCCAATACAGGGGCGGGGGGCAGCCCCAGCATTTT. The encoded protein is CASSQYRGGGQPQHF. The V gene is TRBV4-3, the J gene TRBJ1-5, with 7 bases matching TRBD1. The germline gives CDR1 LGHNA, CDR2 YSLEER. The CDR3 loop spans 15 amino acids. With V trimmed by 2 bases and J by 7 bases, 8 bases remained unmatched.

This chain uses TRBV12-3 or TRBV12-4 with TRBJ2-7, with D possibly being TRBD1 (6 bases). Trimming left V 5 bases short and J 3 bases short, with 14 bases between. The CDR3 is 14 amino acids. CDR3 nucleotide sequence: TGTGCCAGCAGTAGTGAGACAGGTTACTACGAGCAGTACTTC. Amino acids: CASSSETGYYEQYF.

The J gene is TRBJ2-7, the V gene TRBV10-3; a possible D gene is TRBD2 (6 bases). The CDR3 runs to 15 residues. Germline V gene data show CDR1 as ENHRY and CDR2 as SYGVKD. V was trimmed by 10 bases and J by 1 base, leaving 20 bases between them. The CDR3: CASNREEGLSYEQYF. The CDR3 nucleotides read TGTGCCAGCAATAGGGAGGAAGGACTTTCCTACGAGCAGTACTTC.

This clonotype was seen ten or more times. The chain has TRBV7-9 and TRBJ2-5, with D possibly matching TRBD2 (7 bases). Trimming took off 6 bases at V and 1 base at J, with 15 bases between the two ends. The germline V gene encodes CDR1 SEHNR and CDR2 FQNEAQ (reference sequence). The CDR3 contains 15 residues. CDR3 protein: CASRLTGGLQETQYF. CDR3 nucleotide sequence: TGTGCCAGCAGGTTGACGGGGGGCCTCCAAGAGACCCAGTACTTC.

This clonotype was counted ten times or more. This chain joins TRBV7-8 and TRBJ2-3, with 10 nucleotides matching TRBD2. The CDR3 length is 19 residues. The germline V gene has CDR1 SGHVS and CDR2 FQNEAQ. V shed 2 bases, J shed 9 bases, and the junction held 20 bases outside the gene matches. Here the CDR3 DNA reads TGTGCCAGCAGCTTATGGAGTAGCGGGGGGCGCCTACCGCCGGGGACGCAGTATTTT. Its protein product is CASSLWSSGGRLPPGTQYF. Drawing the rest from reference TRBV7-8 and TRBJ2-3, the complete variable domain is GAGVSQSPRYKVAKRGQDVALRCDPISGHVSLFWYQQALGQGPEFLTYFQNEAQLDKSGLPSDRFFAERPEGSVSTLKIQRTQQEDSAVYLCASSLWSSGGRLPPGTQYFGPGTRLTVL.

This clonotype was counted many times. The chain couples TRBV9 to TRBJ2-7, with D tentatively TRBD1 or TRBD2 (5 bases each). V was trimmed by 3 bases and J by 2 bases, leaving 21 bases between them. This CDR3 comprises 17 residues. From germline, CDR1 is SGDLS and CDR2 YYNGEE. The CDR3, as DNA: TGTGCCAGCAGCGCAACGGGGACGGTCCTAAGCCCCTACGAGCAGTACTTC. This translates into CASSATGTVLSPYEQYF.

This rearrangement joins TRBV19 to TRBJ1-4; no definite D call. Per germline, CDR1 LNHDA and CDR2 SQIVND (reference sequence). The CDR3 covers 15 residues. V was clipped by 7 bases and J by 4 bases, with 16 bases between them. The DNA for the CDR3 is TGTGCCAGTACCATGGTCGCGGGGTTTAATGAAAAACTGTTTTTT. This sequence encodes CASTMVAGFNEKLFF.

This clonotype has a handful of counts. The rearrangement joins TRBV7-3 to TRBJ1-1; TRBD1 aligns across 8 bases. The CDR3 runs to 15 residues. J was trimmed by 4 bases and V by 5 bases; bases with no gene match: 9. The germline CDR1 and CDR2 sequences are SGHTA and FQGTGA. The CDR3 sequence is CASSPQGQGLTEAFF. CDR3 in DNA: TGTGCCAGCAGCCCACAAGGACAGGGACTCACTGAAGCTTTCTTT.

V usage is TRBV7-2 and J usage is TRBJ2-4; no definite D call. Trimming shortened V by 4 bases and J by 1 base, and 5 bases separated the two germline ends. Germline V gene lookup returns CDR1 SGHTA and CDR2 FQGNSA. This CDR3 has 13 amino acids. The CDR3 DNA reads TGTGCCAGCAGCTCCGGGGCCAAAAACATTCAGTACTTC. Encoded protein: CASSSGAKNIQYF.

This clonotype was recorded a few times. The chain is built from TRBV7-2 and TRBJ2-5, with 9 nucleotides matching TRBD2. After removal of 5 bases from V and 4 bases from J, the junction contained 8 bases not matched to a gene. CDR3 length: 15 residues. Germline values: CDR1 SGHTA, CDR2 FQGNSA. The CDR3 DNA reads TGTGCCAGCAGCCCACCCGGGCGGGGGGGAGAGACCCAGTACTTC. It is translated as CASSPPGRGGETQYF.

Many counts were recorded for this clonotype. The chain couples TRBV6-2 or TRBV6-3 to TRBJ2-7; D is uncertain. The V and J ends lost 4 bases and 3 bases respectively, with 10 bases between them. In germline, CDR1 is MNHEY, CDR2 SVGEGT. This CDR3 is built from 13 residues. CDR3 bases: TGTGCCAGCAGTTCCGACGGAAACTACGAGCAGTACTTC. It translates to CASSSDGNYEQYF.

This chain connects TRBV10-3 to TRBJ2-7; tentatively, D is TRBD2 (5 bases). This CDR3 is built from 12 residues. Trimming stripped 10 bases from V and 3 bases from J, with 13 bases between. From germline, CDR1 is ENHRY and CDR2 SYGVKD. This chain's CDR3 is CATGGADYEQYF. CDR3 bases: TGTGCCACCGGAGGAGCGGACTACGAGCAGTACTTC.

This clonotype was recorded a few times. This sequence joins TRBV7-9 and TRBJ2-1; perhaps TRBD2 as D (5 bases). V was pared by 8 bases and J by 7 bases, with 18 bases between. Germline V lookup: CDR1 SEHNR, CDR2 FQNEAQ (reference sequence). This CDR3 region has 14 residues. CDR3: CASLGGPLGNEQFF. The CDR3 coding sequence is TGTGCCAGCCTCGGAGGCCCGTTGGGGAATGAGCAGTTCTTC.

The table lists this clonotype with a few counts. The chain joins TRBV9 to TRBJ2-3; a possible D gene is TRBD1 (5 bases). The germline gives CDR1 SGDLS, CDR2 YYNGEE. V lost 3 bases and J lost 0, with 14 bases in between. The CDR3 extends over 16 amino acids. The CDR3 DNA follows: TGTGCCAGCAGCGCGTGGGGCTACACTAGCACAGATACGCAGTATTTT. It yields the protein CASSAWGYTSTDTQYF.

This chain links TRBV6-2 or TRBV6-3 with TRBJ2-1; no definite D call. The CDR3 spans 13 residues. Germline assignment: CDR1 MNHEY and CDR2 SVGEGT. Deletions cut 8 bases from V and 8 bases from J, with 16 bases between. In nucleotides, the CDR3 is TGTGCCAGCCACCCTTGGGATGGGGATGAGCAGTTCTTC. This codes for CASHPWDGDEQFF.

This clonotype was detected a few times. The chain is built from TRBV7-2 and TRBJ2-5, with D hard to call. The V gene lost 1 base and the J gene lost 7 bases, with 13 bases spanning the gap. Germline V CDR1 and CDR2: SGHTA, FQGNSA. The CDR3 covers 14 residues. The CDR3 reads CASSLEPPVGTQYF. The CDR3 DNA follows: TGTGCCAGCAGCTTAGAACCCCCAGTAGGGACCCAGTACTTC.

This clonotype has ten or more counts. The chain couples TRBV5-6 to TRBJ2-7; no firm D call. The V and J ends lost 4 bases and 11 bases respectively, with 22 bases between them. The CDR3 has 14 residues. Per the germline V gene, CDR1 is SGHDT and CDR2 is YYEEEE. The CDR3 loop is CASSPLSAPTTKYF. The CDR3 DNA reads TGTGCCAGCAGCCCCCTCTCCGCTCCTACCACGAAGTACTTC.

The table lists this clonotype with a few counts. The chain has TRBV19 and TRBJ2-7; perhaps D is TRBD1 or TRBD2 (5 bases each). The CDR3 has 12 residues. V shed 2 bases and J shed 6 bases, with 8 bases lying between them. Germline CDR1 reads LNHDA; CDR2 reads SQIVND (reference sequence). CDR3 coding DNA: TGTGCCAGTAGTATACCGGGGCGCGAGCAGTACTTC. Translating gives CASSIPGREQYF.

This clonotype occurred a few times. The chain joins TRBV7-2 to TRBJ2-7; TRBD1 might be the D (5 bases). Germline lookup yields CDR1 SGHTA and CDR2 FQGNSA. V was cut by 7 bases and J by 7 bases, with 20 bases left in between. The CDR3 is 14 residues long. The CDR3 bases are TGTGCCAGCACTTGGGGCGGAGTACAACGGGAGCAGTACTTC. This sequence encodes CASTWGGVQREQYF.